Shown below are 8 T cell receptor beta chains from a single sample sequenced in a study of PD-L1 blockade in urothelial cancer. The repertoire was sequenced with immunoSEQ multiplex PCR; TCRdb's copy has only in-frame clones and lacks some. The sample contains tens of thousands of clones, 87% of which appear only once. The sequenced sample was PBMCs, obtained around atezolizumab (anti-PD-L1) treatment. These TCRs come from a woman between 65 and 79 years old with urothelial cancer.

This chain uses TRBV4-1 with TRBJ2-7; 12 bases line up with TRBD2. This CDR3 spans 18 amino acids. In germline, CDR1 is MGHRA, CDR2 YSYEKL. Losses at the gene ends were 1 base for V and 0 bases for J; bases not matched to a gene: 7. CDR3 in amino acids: CASSQASLAGGPSYEQYF. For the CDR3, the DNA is TGCGCCAGCAGCCAAGCTTCCCTAGCGGGGGGGCCCTCCTACGAGCAGTACTTC.

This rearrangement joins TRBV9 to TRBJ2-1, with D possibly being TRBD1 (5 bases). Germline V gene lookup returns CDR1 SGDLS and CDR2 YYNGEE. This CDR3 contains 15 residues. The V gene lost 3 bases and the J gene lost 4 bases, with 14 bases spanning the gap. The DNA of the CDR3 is TGTGCCAGCAGCGAGGGGCAGGGTGGATACAATGAGCAGTTCTTC. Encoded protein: CASSEGQGGYNEQFF.

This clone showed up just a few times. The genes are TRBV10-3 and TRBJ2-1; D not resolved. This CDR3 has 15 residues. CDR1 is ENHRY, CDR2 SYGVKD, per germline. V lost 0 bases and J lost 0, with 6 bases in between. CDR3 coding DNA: TGTGCCATCAGTGAGTCCTCGAGCTCCTACAATGAGCAGTTCTTC. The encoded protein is CAISESSSSYNEQFF.

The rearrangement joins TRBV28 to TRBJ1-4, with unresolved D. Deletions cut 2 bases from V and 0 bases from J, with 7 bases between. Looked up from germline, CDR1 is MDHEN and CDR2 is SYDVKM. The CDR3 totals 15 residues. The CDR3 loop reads CASSLEVATNEKLFF. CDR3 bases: TGTGCCAGCAGTTTAGAGGTTGCAACTAATGAAAAACTGTTTTTT.

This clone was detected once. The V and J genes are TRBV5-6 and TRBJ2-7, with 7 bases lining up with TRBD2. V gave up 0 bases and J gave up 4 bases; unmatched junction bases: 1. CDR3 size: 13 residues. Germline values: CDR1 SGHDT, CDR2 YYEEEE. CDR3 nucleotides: TGTGCCAGCAGCTTGGGGGGGGGATACGAGCAGTACTTC. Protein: CASSLGGGYEQYF.

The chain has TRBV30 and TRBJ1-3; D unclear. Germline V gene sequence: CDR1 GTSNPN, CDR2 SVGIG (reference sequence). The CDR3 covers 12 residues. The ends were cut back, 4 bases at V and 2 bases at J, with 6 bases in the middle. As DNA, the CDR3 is TGTGCCTGGAAATCGGCTGGAAACACCATATATTTT. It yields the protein CAWKSAGNTIYF.

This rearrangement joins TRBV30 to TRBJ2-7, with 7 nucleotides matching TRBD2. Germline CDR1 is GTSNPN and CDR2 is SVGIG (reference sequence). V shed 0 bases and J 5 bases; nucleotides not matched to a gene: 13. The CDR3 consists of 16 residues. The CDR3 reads CAWSVFSGVGYHEQYF. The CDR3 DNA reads TGTGCCTGGAGTGTATTCAGCGGGGTTGGGTATCACGAGCAGTACTTC.

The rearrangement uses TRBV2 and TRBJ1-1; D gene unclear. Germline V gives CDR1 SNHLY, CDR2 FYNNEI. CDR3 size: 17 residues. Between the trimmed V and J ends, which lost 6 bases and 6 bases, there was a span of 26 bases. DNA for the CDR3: TGTGCCAGCAGCTCCTTAAGGGCGGGGAGAACAGAGGCTGAAGCTTTCTTT. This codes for CASSSLRAGRTEAEAFF.